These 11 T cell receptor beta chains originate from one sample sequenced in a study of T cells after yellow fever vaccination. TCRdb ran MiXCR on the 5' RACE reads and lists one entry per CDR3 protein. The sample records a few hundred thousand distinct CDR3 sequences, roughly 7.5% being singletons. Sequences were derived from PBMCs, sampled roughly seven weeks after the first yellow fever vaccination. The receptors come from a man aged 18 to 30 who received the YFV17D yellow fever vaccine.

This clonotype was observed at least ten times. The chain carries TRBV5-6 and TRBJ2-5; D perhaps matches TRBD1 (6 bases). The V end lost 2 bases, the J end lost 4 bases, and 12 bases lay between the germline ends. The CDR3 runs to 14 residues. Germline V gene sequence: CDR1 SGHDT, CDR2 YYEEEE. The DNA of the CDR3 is TGTGCCAGCAGCTTCAAACAGGGCGGAGAGACCCAGTACTTC. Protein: CASSFKQGGETQYF.

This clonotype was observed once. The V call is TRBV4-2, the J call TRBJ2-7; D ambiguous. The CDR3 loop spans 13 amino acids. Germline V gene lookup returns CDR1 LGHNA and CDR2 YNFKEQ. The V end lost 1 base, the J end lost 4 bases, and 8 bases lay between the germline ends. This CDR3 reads CASSQAVGYEQYV. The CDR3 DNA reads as TGTGCCAGCAGCCAAGCCGTTGGGTACGAGCAGTACGTC.

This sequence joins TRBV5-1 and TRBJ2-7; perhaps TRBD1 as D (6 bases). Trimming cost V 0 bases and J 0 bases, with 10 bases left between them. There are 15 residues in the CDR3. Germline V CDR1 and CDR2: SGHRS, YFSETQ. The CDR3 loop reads CASSLGQASSYEQYF. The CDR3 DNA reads TGCGCCAGCAGCTTGGGACAGGCTAGCTCCTACGAGCAGTACTTC.

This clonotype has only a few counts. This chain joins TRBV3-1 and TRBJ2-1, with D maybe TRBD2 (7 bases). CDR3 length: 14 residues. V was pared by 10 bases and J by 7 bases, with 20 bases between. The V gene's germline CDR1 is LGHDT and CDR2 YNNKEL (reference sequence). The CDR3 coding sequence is TGTGCCACCTTCAGCCGGGGGCGGGGGAATGAGCAGTTCTTC. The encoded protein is CATFSRGRGNEQFF.

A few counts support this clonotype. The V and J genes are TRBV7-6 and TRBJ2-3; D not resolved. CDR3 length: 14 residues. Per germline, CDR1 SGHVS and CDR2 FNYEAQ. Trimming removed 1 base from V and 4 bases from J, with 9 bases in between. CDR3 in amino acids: CASSLVGTPDTQYF. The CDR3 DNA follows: TGTGCCAGCAGCTTAGTGGGAACGCCAGATACGCAGTATTTT.

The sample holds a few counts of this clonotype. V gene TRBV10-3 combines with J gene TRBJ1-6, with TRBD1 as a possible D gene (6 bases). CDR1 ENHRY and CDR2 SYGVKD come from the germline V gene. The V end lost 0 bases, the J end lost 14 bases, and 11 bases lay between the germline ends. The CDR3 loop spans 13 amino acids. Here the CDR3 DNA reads TGTGCCATCAGTGAGTCGACAGGCGAGGCCCTCCACTTT. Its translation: CAISESTGEALHF.

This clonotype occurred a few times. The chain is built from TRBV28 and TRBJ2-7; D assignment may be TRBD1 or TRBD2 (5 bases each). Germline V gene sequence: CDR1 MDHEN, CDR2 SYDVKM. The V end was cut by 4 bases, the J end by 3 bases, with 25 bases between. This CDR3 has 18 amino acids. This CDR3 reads CASSSRVLWDGSDYEQYF. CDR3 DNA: TGTGCCAGCAGTTCCCGAGTGTTGTGGGACGGATCCGACTACGAGCAGTACTTC.

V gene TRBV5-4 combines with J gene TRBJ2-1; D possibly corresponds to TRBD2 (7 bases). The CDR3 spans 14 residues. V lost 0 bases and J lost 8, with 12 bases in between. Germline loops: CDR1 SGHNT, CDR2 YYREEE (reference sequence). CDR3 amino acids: CASSLAGGRYEQFF. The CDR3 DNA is TGTGCCAGCAGCTTGGCGGGGGGCAGGTATGAGCAGTTCTTC. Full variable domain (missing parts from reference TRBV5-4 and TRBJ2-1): ETGVTQSPTHLIKTRGQQVTLRCSSQSGHNTVSWYQQALGQGPQFIFQYYREEENGRGNFPPRFSGLQFPNYSSELNVNALELDDSALYLCASSLAGGRYEQFFGPGTRLTVL.

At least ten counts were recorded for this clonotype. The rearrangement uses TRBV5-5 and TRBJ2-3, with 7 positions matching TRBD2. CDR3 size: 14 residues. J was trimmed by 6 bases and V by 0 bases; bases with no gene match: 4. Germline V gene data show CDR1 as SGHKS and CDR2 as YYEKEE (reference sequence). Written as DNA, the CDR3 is TGTGCCAGCAGCTTGGTCGCGGGGGATGATACGCAGTATTTT. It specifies CASSLVAGDDTQYF.

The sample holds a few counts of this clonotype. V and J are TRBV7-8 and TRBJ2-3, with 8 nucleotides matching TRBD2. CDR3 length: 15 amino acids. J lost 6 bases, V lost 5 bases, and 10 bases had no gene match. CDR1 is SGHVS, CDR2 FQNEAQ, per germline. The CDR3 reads CASSPSRGGPDTQYF. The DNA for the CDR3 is TGTGCCAGCAGCCCGTCACGGGGGGGCCCCGATACGCAGTATTTT.

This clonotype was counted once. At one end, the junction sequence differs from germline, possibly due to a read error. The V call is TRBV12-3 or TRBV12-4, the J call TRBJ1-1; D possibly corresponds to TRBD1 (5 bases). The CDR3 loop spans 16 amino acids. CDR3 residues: CAISFLGRGKGTEAFF. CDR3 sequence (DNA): TGTGCCATCAGTTTCCTCGGTCGGGGCAAGGGCACTGAAGCTTTCTTT.